The source of this T cell receptor (beta chain) is a study of CD8+ T cells in alopecia areata. Overall study results and limits: Scalp repertoires also include resident alphabeta T cells from normal skin.

Note on this clone: Its target is unknown.

Separation by sorting yielded CD4+ and CD8+ T cells from PBMCs. After isolation, RNA underwent reverse transcription to generate cDNA as the sequencing template. Generated by immunoSEQ multiplex PCR, the TCRdb table keeps only in-frame clones and is missing some. The sample has almost 250,000 clones; 67% are singletons. Here the sequenced sample was CD4+ T cells sorted from blood, taken at week 0. The clonotype originates from a human donor with alopecia areata.

The CDR3 is CAWSEEDSYEQYF. The CDR3 bases are TGTGCCTGGAGTGAAGAAGACTCCTACGAGCAGTACTTC. The chain carries TRBV30 and TRBJ2-7, with unresolved D. V lost 1 base and J lost 0, with 7 bases in between. This CDR3 is 13 amino acids long. Per germline, CDR1 GTSNPN and CDR2 SVGIG (reference sequence).